The 10 T cell receptor beta chains given below trace back to one sample, sequenced in a study of OX40 agonist ivuxolimab in advanced cancers. Some clones are missing from TCRdb's copy, which holds only in-frame ones; the method was immunoSEQ multiplex PCR. The table includes 40,000 or so clones, roughly 80% detected once. Material: CD4+ or CD8+ T cells sorted from blood, obtained in a trial of the OX40 agonist ivuxolimab. The receptors were sampled from an adult with an advanced solid tumor such as melanoma, head and neck, liver or kidney cancer.

The chain recombines TRBV11-2 with TRBJ2-7, with unresolved D. The germline V gene encodes CDR1 SGHAT and CDR2 FQNNGV. The ends were cut back, 5 bases at V and 3 bases at J, with 8 bases in the middle. This CDR3 has 12 amino acids. CDR3 DNA: TGTGCCAGCAGCACAGCTGGCTACGAGCAGTACTTC. As protein: CASSTAGYEQYF.

The chain joins TRBV9 to TRBJ2-5, with D possibly called TRBD1 or TRBD2 (5 bases each). Trimming removed 1 base at V and 4 bases at J, with 14 bases between. This CDR3 contains 15 residues. Germline V CDR1 and CDR2: SGDLS, YYNGEE. The CDR3 region has the DNA TGTGCCAGCAGCGTAAGGGACGGGTGGGGAGAGACCCAGTACTTC. It translates to CASSVRDGWGETQYF.

CDR3 region: CAISDKVSSGANVLTF. CDR3 coding DNA: TGTGCCATCAGTGATAAGGTTTCGAGTGGGGCCAACGTCCTGACTTTC. The chain uses TRBV10-3 and TRBJ2-6; the D is unclear. The V gene lost 3 bases and the J gene lost 3 bases, with 12 bases spanning the gap. The length of the CDR3 is 16 residues. Germline lookup yields CDR1 ENHRY and CDR2 SYGVKD.

The chain carries TRBV6-6 and TRBJ1-6; unclear D gene. The germline V gene encodes CDR1 MNHNY and CDR2 SVGAGI (reference sequence). The V gene lost 6 bases and the J gene lost 6 bases, with 9 bases spanning the gap. This CDR3 comprises 13 residues. The CDR3 bases are TGTGCCAGCAGGGTTTCTATTAATTCACCCCTCCACTTT. Translation gives CASRVSINSPLHF.

V is TRBV5-1 and J is TRBJ2-6; TRBD1 agrees at 7 bases. Germline V lookup: CDR1 SGHRS, CDR2 YFSETQ. The V and J ends lost 7 bases and 0 bases, in that order; junction bases with no gene match: 7. This CDR3 comprises 16 residues. CDR3 amino acids: CASLPTGPSGANVLTF. CDR3 coding DNA: TGCGCCAGCCTCCCGACAGGGCCCTCTGGGGCCAACGTCCTGACTTTC.

This clone was seen a few times. The chain links TRBV6-1 to TRBJ2-7; D is unresolved. The V and J ends lost 3 bases and 5 bases respectively, with 8 bases between them. The CDR3 sequence is 12 residues long. Germline loops: CDR1 MNHNS, CDR2 SASEGT. In DNA, the CDR3 is TGTGCCAGCAGTGACCTCCTCCACGAGCAGTACTTC. Its protein is CASSDLLHEQYF.

This clone was seen a few times. The genes are TRBV5-8 and TRBJ1-6, with D possibly TRBD1 on 6 matching bases. V lost 4 bases and J 4 bases, leaving 15 bases between the germline ends. Germline V gene data show CDR1 as SGHTS and CDR2 as YDEGEE. CDR3 size: 16 residues. The CDR3 reads CASSQWGGPYNSPLHF. DNA of the CDR3: TGTGCCAGCAGCCAGTGGGGGGGCCCTTATAATTCACCCCTCCACTTT.

J is TRBJ2-7 and V is TRBV28; D tentatively reads TRBD1 or TRBD2 (6 bases each). Looked up from germline, CDR1 is MDHEN and CDR2 is SYDVKM. V lost 0 bases, J lost 3 bases, and 30 bases lay in between. CDR3 length: 21 amino acids. The chain's CDR3 is CASSLWRDNPISTDSFYEQYF. CDR3 DNA: TGTGCCAGCAGTTTATGGCGGGACAACCCTATAAGCACCGATAGCTTCTACGAGCAGTACTTC.

The chain employs TRBV7-2 and TRBJ2-7, with D tentatively TRBD1 (5 bases). Germline CDR1 reads SGHTA; CDR2 reads FQGNSA. Trimming took off 2 bases at V and 3 bases at J, with 14 bases between the two ends. This CDR3 comprises 15 residues. This CDR3 reads CASSLQGTLYYEQYF. The CDR3 DNA sequence: TGTGCCAGCAGCTTACAGGGCACACTATACTACGAGCAGTACTTC.

The chain uses TRBV19 and TRBJ2-7, with D unclear. Germline V gene data show CDR1 as LNHDA and CDR2 as SQIVND (reference sequence). The length of the CDR3 is 14 residues. With 7 bases removed from V and 6 bases from J, the gap between germline ends came to 19 bases. The CDR3 bases are TGTGCCAGTAAGCTCGGCCTCTCGTCGGGCGAGCAGTACTTC. Translation: CASKLGLSSGEQYF. The full variable domain, in which reference TRBV19 and TRBJ2-7 provide the parts outside the CDR3, is DGGITQSPKYLFRKEGQNVTLSCEQNLNHDAMYWYRQDPGQGLRLIYYSQIVNDFQKGDIAEGYSVSREKKESFPLTVTSAQKNPTAFYLCASKLGLSSGEQYFGPGTRLTVT.